Sequencing of this T cell receptor (beta chain) was carried out in a study of a mutant IDH1 vaccine in newly diagnosed glioma. Study details: Investigators started vaccination 4-6 weeks after radiotherapy alone, or with temozolomide cycles. Previous treatment comprised radiotherapy, temozolomide, or both, mostly both.

Time point of the sample: week 47, end of study. The content of each vaccine dose was 300 ug of mutant IDH1 20-mer peptide, and topical imiquimod accompanied it. Concerning this clone: The antigen remains undetermined.

V shed 4 bases and J shed 8 bases, with 18 bases lying between them. CDR1 is SGHNT, CDR2 YYREEE, per germline (reference sequence). This CDR3 has 15 amino acids. The assay was immunoSEQ multiplex PCR, and TCRdb's table has in-frame clones only and misses some. The sample lists around 33,000 clones, about 83% seen once, with more than 10% in the top ten. The sequence was obtained from a woman in her thirties with glioma. The V gene is TRBV5-4, the J gene TRBJ2-2; D tentatively fits TRBD1 or TRBD2 (7 bases each). Sequenced here: PBMCs, sampled from a glioma patient whose treatment included an IDH1 peptide vaccine. The CDR3 spells CASSPGGGQAGELFF. The CDR3, as DNA: TGTGCCAGCAGCCCAGGGGGGGGCCAAGCGGGGGAGCTGTTTTTT.